One sample yielded the 32 T cell receptor beta chains listed below, sequenced in a study of kidney transplant recipient with SARS-CoV-2 infection. MiXCR, applied by TCRdb to the reads, yields one record per CDR3 protein. The sample shows fewer than 250,000 distinct CDR3 sequences, 29% of them seen only once. The sequencing here drew on a blood sample, taken at baseline and on day 111 from a kidney transplant recipient. The receptor set was obtained from a male patient in his thirties who had COVID-19 and was a kidney transplant recipient. Some T cells here may be from the graft donor.

This rearrangement joins TRBV4-2 to TRBJ1-6, with D possibly matching TRBD1 (5 bases). Germline V lookup: CDR1 LGHNA, CDR2 YNFKEQ. The V end was cut by 0 bases, the J end by 1 base, with 13 bases between. This CDR3 is built from 18 residues. The CDR3 spells CASSQDGRRASYNSPLHF. The CDR3 bases are TGTGCCAGCAGCCAAGATGGCCGCAGGGCGTCCTATAATTCACCCCTCCACTTT.

As for this clonotype: This may stem from a read error, because a much larger clone lies one nucleotide away. The J gene is TRBJ1-5, the V gene TRBV21-1. TRBV21-1 is tagged as a pseudogene. The CDR3 runs 18 residues. The CDR3 is CASSKCQSQKNSNQPRHF. As DNA, the CDR3 is TGTGCCAGCAGCAAATGCCAGAGCCAGAAAAATAGCAATCAGCCCCGGCATTTT.

To note about this clonotype: A read error may be the cause here, since a much bigger clone is one base away. The V and J genes are TRBV6-1 and TRBJ2-2, with 8 bases identical to TRBD2. The CDR3 loop spans 15 amino acids. CDR1 and CDR2 (germline): MNHNS, SASEGT. CDR3 in DNA: TGTGCCAGCGGTGAAGAAGGACTAGCCCCCGGGGAGCTGTTTTTT. It yields the protein CASGEEGLAPGELFF.

With respect to this clonotype: A much bigger clone sits one base away, suggesting this may be a read error. The CDR3 DNA sequence: TGTACCAGTAGTCGGAAGGCGGCAAGCTCCTACGAGCAGTACTTC. It yields the protein CTSSRKAASSYEQYF. This sequence joins TRBV19 and TRBJ2-7; D gene uncertain. This CDR3 comprises 15 residues. CDR1 LNHDA and CDR2 SQIVND come from the germline V gene (reference sequence).

Ten or more counts support this clonotype. The rearrangement links TRBV23-1 to TRBJ1-2; no firm D call. TRBV23-1 carries the ORF label, with uncertain function. With 2 bases removed from V and 4 bases from J, the gap between germline ends came to 20 bases. The CDR3 has 17 residues. CDR3 in DNA: TGCGCCAGCAGTCAAACCCCGCTACGCAGAAAGACCTATGGCTACACCTTC. Residues: CASSQTPLRRKTYGYTF.

Points on this clonotype: A far larger clone is one nucleotide away, so this likely arose from a read error. This chain uses TRBV5-1 with TRBJ2-4; D perhaps matches TRBD2 (5 bases). The J call is doubtful: the DNA matches TRBJ2-7 better. The CDR3 extends over 15 amino acids. The germline gives CDR1 SGHRS, CDR2 YFSETQ. The CDR3 spells CASSAGVGEYYEQYF. Written as DNA, the CDR3 is TGCGCCAGCAGCGCCGGGGTCGGAGAGTACTACGAGCAGTACTTC.

A remark on this clonotype: Being one base from a much bigger clone, this may be a read error. J is TRBJ2-1 and V is TRBV20-1; D gene ambiguous. Germline CDR1 reads DFQATT; CDR2 reads SNEGSKA (reference sequence). The CDR3 covers 13 residues. DNA for the CDR3: TGCAATGCCCCTAAGGTGAGGTACAATGAGCAGTTCTTC. Encoded protein: CNAPKVRYNEQFF.

Turning to this clonotype: This may be a read error, as it is one base from a much larger clone. J is TRBJ1-4 and V is TRBV4-1, with D maybe TRBD1 (6 bases). The CDR3 extends over 16 amino acids. Germline-derived CDR1 and CDR2 are MGHRA and YSYEKL. Here the CDR3 DNA reads TGCGCCAGCAGCCTCGGAGGGGGGCATTCTAATGAAAAACCGTTTTTT. Translated: CASSLGGGHSNEKPFF.

This clonotype came up many times. This rearrangement joins TRBV10-3 to TRBJ2-3, with D maybe TRBD2 (6 bases). CDR1 is ENHRY, CDR2 SYGVKD, per germline. There are 14 residues in the CDR3. V gave up 6 bases and J gave up 1 base, with 11 bases separating them. The CDR3 DNA reads TGTGCCATCAGCGGTCCGGGGGGCACAGATACGCAGTATTTT. Protein: CAISGPGGTDTQYF.

The J gene is TRBJ1-1, the V gene TRBV19; 10 bases agree with TRBD1. V lost 11 bases, J lost 3 bases, and 6 bases stayed unmatched. Germline-derived CDR1 and CDR2 are LNHDA and SQIVND (reference sequence). This CDR3 has 13 residues. The CDR3 sequence: CAASTGGYTEAFF. In DNA, the CDR3 is TGTGCCGCCTCGACAGGGGGCTACACTGAAGCTTTCTTT.

This clonotype was seen repeatedly, ten times or more. The chain joins TRBV4-3 to TRBJ2-3; 13 nucleotides line up with TRBD2. Germline CDR1 and CDR2: LGHNA and YSLEER. The CDR3 loop spans 18 amino acids. V lost 0 bases to trimming and J lost 3 bases; unmatched junction nucleotides: 6. For the CDR3, the DNA is TGCGCCAGCAGCCAAGATACCCCGGGACTAGCGGGGACAGATACGCAGTATTTT. It is translated as CASSQDTPGLAGTDTQYF.

As for this clonotype: Since a much larger clone is just one base distant, this may be a read error. This rearrangement joins TRBV20-1 to TRBJ1-2, with D unclear. The V end lost 5 bases, the J end lost 4 bases, and 23 bases lay between the germline ends. Germline V CDR1 and CDR2: DFQATT, SNEGSKA (reference sequence). The CDR3 is 16 residues long. Written as DNA, the CDR3 is TGCAGTGCTTCTTTTATACTGTTTCGAAAGACCTATGGCTACACCTTC. Amino acid sequence: CSASFILFRKTYGYTF.

In its sample, this clonotype was seen many times. The rearrangement joins TRBV5-1 to TRBJ2-7; D not resolved. In germline, CDR1 is SGHRS, CDR2 YFSETQ. This CDR3 spans 11 amino acids. V dropped 0 bases and J dropped 7 bases, with 5 bases sitting between them. This chain's CDR3 is CASSLDGEQYF. The CDR3 DNA reads TGCGCCAGCAGCTTGGATGGGGAGCAGTACTTC. Together with reference TRBV5-1 and TRBJ2-7, the CDR3 gives the full variable domain: KAGVTQTPRYLIKTRGQQVTLSCSPISGHRSVSWYQQTPGQGLQFLFEYFSETQRNKGNFPGRFSGRQFSNSRSEMNVSTLELGDSALYLCASSLDGEQYFGPGTRLTVT.

This clonotype was counted ten times or more. The V call is TRBV23-1, the J call TRBJ1-2; D ambiguous. TRBV23-1 is annotated as an ORF whose role is uncertain. This CDR3 spans 17 amino acids. Trimming cost V 4 bases and J 4 bases, with 22 bases left between them. The CDR3 loop is CASSRSRLRRKTYGYTF. As DNA, the CDR3 is TGCGCCAGCAGTCGTTCAAGGCTACGCAGAAAGACCTATGGCTACACCTTC.

This clonotype was detected many times. The chain carries TRBV6-6 and TRBJ1-2; D call uncertain. The CDR3 loop spans 17 amino acids. Germline V gene sequence: CDR1 MNHNY, CDR2 SVGAGI (reference sequence). V was pared by 5 bases and J by 4 bases, with 23 bases between. The CDR3 bases are TGTGCCAGCAGTCGGTGGAAAGGTGGGAGAAAGACCTATGGCTACACCTTC. This gives the protein CASSRWKGGRKTYGYTF.

This clonotype was seen at least ten times. The chain joins TRBV28 to TRBJ2-7, with D tentatively TRBD1 (6 bases). CDR1 is MDHEN and CDR2 is SYDVKM in the germline V gene. Deletions cut 1 base from V and 2 bases from J, with 12 bases between. This CDR3 has 15 residues. The CDR3 here is CASSLLAGAPYEQYF. DNA for the CDR3: TGTGCCAGCAGTTTATTGGCAGGGGCCCCCTACGAGCAGTACTTC.

Regarding this clonotype: A clone one base away is much larger, so this may be a read error. This chain links TRBV5-3 with TRBJ1-2; D call uncertain. TRBV5-3 is an open reading frame whose function is uncertain. Trimming removed 7 bases from V and 4 bases from J, with 23 bases in between. The length of the CDR3 is 16 residues. CDR3 sequence reads: CARFQVVVRKAYGYTF. The CDR3 DNA reads TGTGCCAGATTCCAGGTAGTGGTGAGAAAGGCCTATGGCTACACCTTC.

Only a few counts were recorded for this clonotype. The genes are TRBV5-1 and TRBJ2-7; D gene uncertain. The CDR3 totals 12 residues. Germline loops: CDR1 SGHRS, CDR2 YFSETQ. V gave up 3 bases and J gave up 6 bases, with 10 bases separating them. The CDR3 region has the DNA TGCGCCAGCAGCTCCAACGGTGGCGAGCAGTACTTC. The encoded protein is CASSSNGGEQYF.

This clonotype occurred once. The DNA is omitted, as the CDR3 cannot be located on it reliably, and the CDR3 follows TCRdb's listing. This sequence joins TRBV18 and TRBJ1-2. A total of 20 residues make up the CDR3, ends included. The germline gives CDR1 KGHSH, CDR2 LQKENI. CDR3 loop: CSSSLVFGSGSQGTNYGHTF.

The J gene is TRBJ2-6, the V gene TRBV6-5; D unresolved. V shed 5 bases and J shed 3 bases, with 8 bases lying between them. The V gene's germline CDR1 is MNHEY and CDR2 SVGAGI. CDR3 length equals 14 residues. CDR3 amino acids: CASSDGDGANVLTF. CDR3 coding DNA: TGTGCCAGCAGTGATGGGGATGGGGCCAACGTCCTGACTTTC.

Many counts were recorded for this clonotype. The chain has TRBV12-3 or TRBV12-4 and TRBJ1-5; a possible D gene is TRBD1 (5 bases). The CDR3 has 15 amino acids. The germline V and J ends were trimmed by 6 bases and 3 bases, with 15 bases remaining between them. In nucleotides, the CDR3 is TGTGCCAGCAGCTCACGGGGCCGGAACAATCAGCCCCAGCATTTT. Encoded protein: CASSSRGRNNQPQHF.

This clonotype was seen once. This chain joins TRBV4-2 and TRBJ1-2; D is uncertain. V was pared by 4 bases and J by 4 bases, with 22 bases between. The CDR3 runs to 17 residues. Per the germline V gene, CDR1 is LGHNA and CDR2 is YNFKEQ. The CDR3: CASSRFSKGWKTYGYTF. In DNA form, the CDR3 reads TGTGCCAGCAGCCGATTCAGCAAAGGTTGGAAGACCTATGGCTACACCTTC.

Turning to this clonotype: Since a far larger clone is one base different, this is likely a read error. The chain is built from TRBV7-9 and TRBJ2-2; D perhaps matches TRBD2 (5 bases). CDR3 length: 10 residues. Germline-derived CDR1 and CDR2 are SEHNR and FQNEAQ (reference sequence). CDR3 protein: CASSLGEPFF. As DNA, the CDR3 is TGTGCCAGCAGCCTCGGGGAGCCGTTTTTT.

In regard to this clonotype: This may arise from a read error, as a much more abundant clone is one base away. The V call is TRBV5-6, the J call TRBJ1-4; 10 nucleotides match TRBD1. Germline V gene sequence: CDR1 SGHDT, CDR2 YYEEEE. This CDR3 region has 16 residues. CDR3 sequence (DNA): TGTGCCAGCAGCTTGGGACAGGGGGCAGGTAATGAAAAACTGTCTTTT. It yields the protein CASSLGQGAGNEKLSF. Drawing the rest from reference TRBV5-6 and TRBJ1-4, the complete variable domain is DAGVTQSPTHLIKTRGQQVTLRCSPKSGHDTVSWYQQALGQGPQFIFQYYEEEERQRGNFPDRFSGHQFPNYSSELNVNALLLGDSALYLCASSLGQGAGNEKLSFGSGTQLSVL.

At least ten counts were recorded for this clonotype. The gene calls are TRBV6-8 and TRBJ1-2; no firm D call. V lost 5 bases, J lost 4 bases, and 23 bases lay in between. Germline lookup yields CDR1 MNHGY and CDR2 SAAAGT. This CDR3 is built from 17 residues. The CDR3 DNA reads TGTGCCAGCAGTGTGGGTATACGCTCTAGAAAGACCTATGGCTACACCTTC. Encoded protein: CASSVGIRSRKTYGYTF.

In regard to this clonotype: A read error may explain this, as a much larger clone is one base away. This rearrangement joins TRBV4-3 to TRBJ1-2; a weak D match, TRBD1 (6 bases). Per the germline V gene, CDR1 is LGHNA and CDR2 is YSLEER. There are 17 residues in the CDR3. CDR3 residues: CTSSYATGRRKTYGYTF. The CDR3, as DNA: TGCACCAGCAGCTACGCGACAGGACGTCGAAAGACCTATGGCTACACCTTC.

Details on this clonotype: The junction differs from germline at one of its ends, possibly a read error. CDR3 nucleotides: TGCAGTGCGAGAGATCTACTAGCGGGGAGCACAGATACGCAGGATTTT. Protein product: CSARDLLAGSTDTQDF. The chain employs TRBV20-1 and TRBJ2-3, with 10 positions matching TRBD2. Germline V gene data show CDR1 as DFQATT and CDR2 as SNEGSKA (reference sequence). The CDR3 is made up of 16 amino acids.

The J gene is TRBJ1-1, the V gene TRBV19, with D maybe TRBD1 (6 bases). CDR3 length: 15 amino acids. Germline V gene lookup returns CDR1 LNHDA and CDR2 SQIVND (reference sequence). The germline V and J ends were trimmed by 4 bases and 0 bases, with 12 bases remaining between them. CDR3 amino acids: CASSRAGVLNTEAFF. The CDR3 DNA sequence: TGTGCCAGTAGTAGGGCAGGGGTACTGAACACTGAAGCTTTCTTT.

This clonotype was counted ten times or more. The genes are TRBV12-2 and TRBJ1-2. TRBV12-2 is a pseudogene segment. The CDR3 length is 17 residues. CDR3 sequence (DNA): TGTGCAAGTCGCACTCACATGACTCCACGAAAGACCTATGGCTACACCTTC. Protein product: CASRTHMTPRKTYGYTF.

Notes on this clonotype: A read error may explain this, as a much larger clone is one base away. This chain joins TRBV9 and TRBJ2-7; 7 bases map to TRBD1. The V gene end was trimmed by 5 bases and the J gene end by 7 bases; junction bases not matched to a gene: 15. The CDR3 contains 15 residues. Germline V CDR1 and CDR2: SGDLS, YYNGEE. As DNA, the CDR3 is TGTGCCAGCAGGGAGACAGGGATTGTCCCTGGGGAGCAGTACTTC. Amino acids: CASRETGIVPGEQYF.

The table lists this clonotype with a count of one. Just one base apart from a much larger clone, this may be a read error. The chain recombines TRBV5-1 with TRBJ2-4; D possibly corresponds to TRBD1 (5 bases). CDR3 length: 13 amino acids. Germline CDR1 is SGHRS and CDR2 is YFSETQ. Here the CDR3 reads CASSLQRGYEQNF. The CDR3 DNA is TGCGCCAGCAGCTTGCAAAGGGGTTACGAGCAGAACTTC.

This clonotype was detected ten times or more. This sequence joins TRBV7-8 and TRBJ2-7; 8 bases are shared with TRBD2. The germline V gene encodes CDR1 SGHVS and CDR2 FQNEAQ. V lost 4 bases and J lost 6; bases outside the gene matches: 8. This CDR3 region has 14 residues. In DNA, the CDR3 is TGTGCCAGCAGCTACCCGGGACTAGTCTCCGAGCAGTACTTC. Translating it yields CASSYPGLVSEQYF.